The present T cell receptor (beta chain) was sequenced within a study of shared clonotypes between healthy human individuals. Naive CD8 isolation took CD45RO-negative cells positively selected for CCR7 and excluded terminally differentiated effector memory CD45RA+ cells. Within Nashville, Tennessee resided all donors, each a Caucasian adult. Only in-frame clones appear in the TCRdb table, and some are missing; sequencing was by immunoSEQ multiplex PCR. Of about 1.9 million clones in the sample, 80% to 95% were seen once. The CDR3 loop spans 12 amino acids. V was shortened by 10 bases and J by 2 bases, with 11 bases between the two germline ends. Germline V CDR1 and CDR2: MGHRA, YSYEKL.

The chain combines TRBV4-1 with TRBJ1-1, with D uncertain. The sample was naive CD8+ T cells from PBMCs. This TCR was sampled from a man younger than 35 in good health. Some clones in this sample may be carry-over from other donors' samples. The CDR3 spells CATKGLNTEAFF. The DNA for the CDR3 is TGCGCCACCAAGGGCCTAAACACTGAAGCTTTCTTT.